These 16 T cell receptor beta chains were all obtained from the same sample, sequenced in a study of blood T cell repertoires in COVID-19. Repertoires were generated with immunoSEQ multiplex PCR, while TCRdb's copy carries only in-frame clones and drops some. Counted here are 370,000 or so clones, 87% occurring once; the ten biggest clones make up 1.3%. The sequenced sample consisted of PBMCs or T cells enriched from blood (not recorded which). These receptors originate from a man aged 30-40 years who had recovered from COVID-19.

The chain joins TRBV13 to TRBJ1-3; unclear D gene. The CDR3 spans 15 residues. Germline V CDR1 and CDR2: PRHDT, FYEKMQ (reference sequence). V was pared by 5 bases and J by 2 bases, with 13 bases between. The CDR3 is CASSTNLRTGNTIYF. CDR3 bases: TGTGCCAGCAGCACTAACCTAAGAACTGGAAACACCATATATTTT.

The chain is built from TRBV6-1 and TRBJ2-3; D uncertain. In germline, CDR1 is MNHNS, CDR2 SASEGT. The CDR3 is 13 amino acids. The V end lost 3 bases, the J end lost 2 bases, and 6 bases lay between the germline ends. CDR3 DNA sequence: TGTGCCAGCAGTGAGGCAGTCACAGATACGCAGTATTTT. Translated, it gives CASSEAVTDTQYF.

The CDR3 sequence: CASRGTANTGELFF. The CDR3 region has the DNA TGCGCCAGCAGGGGGACAGCGAACACCGGGGAGCTGTTTTTT. The chain recombines TRBV5-1 with TRBJ2-2; 7 positions agree with TRBD1. Germline CDR1 SGHRS, CDR2 YFSETQ. Losses at the gene ends were 5 bases for V and 0 bases for J; bases not matched to a gene: 1. CDR3 length: 14 amino acids. Using reference TRBV5-1 and TRBJ2-2 for the parts outside the CDR3, the full variable domain is KAGVTQTPRYLIKTRGQQVTLSCSPISGHRSVSWYQQTPGQGLQFLFEYFSETQRNKGNFPGRFSGRQFSNSRSEMNVSTLELGDSALYLCASRGTANTGELFFGEGSRLTVL.

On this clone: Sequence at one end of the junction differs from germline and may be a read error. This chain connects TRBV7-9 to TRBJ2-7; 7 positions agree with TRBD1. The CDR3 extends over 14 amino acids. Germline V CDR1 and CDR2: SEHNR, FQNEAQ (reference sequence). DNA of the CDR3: TGTGCCAGCAGCTCCGACAGGGTCTCCCACGAGCAGTACTTC. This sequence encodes CASSSDRVSHEQYF.

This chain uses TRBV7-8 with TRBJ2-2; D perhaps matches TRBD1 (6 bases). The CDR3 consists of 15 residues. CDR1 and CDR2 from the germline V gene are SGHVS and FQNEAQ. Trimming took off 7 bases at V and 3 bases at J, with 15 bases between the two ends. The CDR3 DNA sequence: TGTGCCAGCACCCTAGAACAGGGATACACCGGGGAGCTGTTTTTT. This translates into CASTLEQGYTGELFF.

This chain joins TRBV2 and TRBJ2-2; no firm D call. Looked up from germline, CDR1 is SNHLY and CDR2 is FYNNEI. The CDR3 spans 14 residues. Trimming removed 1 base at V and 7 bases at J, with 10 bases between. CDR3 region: CASSEGARVGELFF. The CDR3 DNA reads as TGTGCCAGCAGTGAAGGTGCCCGAGTCGGGGAGCTGTTTTTT.

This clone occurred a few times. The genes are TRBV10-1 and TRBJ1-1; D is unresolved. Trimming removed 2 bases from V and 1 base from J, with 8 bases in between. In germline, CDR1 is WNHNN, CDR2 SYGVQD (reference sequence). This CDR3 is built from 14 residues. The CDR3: CASSERVGNTEAFF. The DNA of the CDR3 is TGCGCCAGCAGTGAGCGGGTGGGGAACACTGAAGCTTTCTTT.

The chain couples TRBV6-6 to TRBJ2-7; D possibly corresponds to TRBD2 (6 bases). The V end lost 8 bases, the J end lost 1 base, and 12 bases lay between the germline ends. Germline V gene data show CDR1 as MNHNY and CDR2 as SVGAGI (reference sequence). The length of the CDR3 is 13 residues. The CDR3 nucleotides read TGTGCCAGCGGGAGCGGGCTGTCCTACGAGCAGTACTTC. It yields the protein CASGSGLSYEQYF.

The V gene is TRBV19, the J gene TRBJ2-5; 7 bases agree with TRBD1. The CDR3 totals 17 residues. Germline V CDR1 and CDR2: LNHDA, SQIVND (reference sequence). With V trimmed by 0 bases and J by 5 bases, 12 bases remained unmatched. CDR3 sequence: CASSIDGSGQRKETQYF. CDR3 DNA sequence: TGTGCCAGTAGTATAGATGGTTCGGGACAGCGAAAGGAGACCCAGTACTTC.

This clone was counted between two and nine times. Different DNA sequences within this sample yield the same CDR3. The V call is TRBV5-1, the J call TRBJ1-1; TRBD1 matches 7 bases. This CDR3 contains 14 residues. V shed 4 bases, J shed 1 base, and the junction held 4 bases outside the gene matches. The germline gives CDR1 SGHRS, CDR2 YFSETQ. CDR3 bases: TGCGCCAGCAGCCCCGGGACAGCGAACACTGAAGCTTTCTTT. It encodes CASSPGTANTEAFF.

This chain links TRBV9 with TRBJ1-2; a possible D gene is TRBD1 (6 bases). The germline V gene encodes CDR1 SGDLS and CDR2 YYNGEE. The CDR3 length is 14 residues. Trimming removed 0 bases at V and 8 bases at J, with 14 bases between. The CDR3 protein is CASSVDVLDSGYTF. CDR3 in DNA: TGTGCCAGCAGCGTAGATGTCTTGGACAGCGGCTACACCTTC.

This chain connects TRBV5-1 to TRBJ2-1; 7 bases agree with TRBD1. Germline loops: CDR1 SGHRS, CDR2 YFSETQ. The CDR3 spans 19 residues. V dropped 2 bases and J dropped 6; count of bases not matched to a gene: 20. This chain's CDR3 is CASSFERGPPPITSNEQFF. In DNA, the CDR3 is TGCGCCAGCAGCTTTGAAAGGGGGCCCCCCCCCATTACGAGCAATGAGCAGTTCTTC.

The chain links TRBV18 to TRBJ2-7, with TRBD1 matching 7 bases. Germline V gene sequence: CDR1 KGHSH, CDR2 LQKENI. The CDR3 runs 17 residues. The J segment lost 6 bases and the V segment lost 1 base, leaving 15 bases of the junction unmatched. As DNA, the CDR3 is TGTGCCAGCTCACCACGACAGGGACCTTCAACCTTTGGCGAGCAGTACTTC. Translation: CASSPRQGPSTFGEQYF. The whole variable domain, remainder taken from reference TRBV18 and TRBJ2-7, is NAGVMQNPRHLVRRRGQEARLRCSPMKGHSHVYWYRQLPEEGLKFMVYLQKENIIDESGMPKERFSAEFPKEGPSILRIQQVVRGDSAAYFCASSPRQGPSTFGEQYFGPGTRLTVT.

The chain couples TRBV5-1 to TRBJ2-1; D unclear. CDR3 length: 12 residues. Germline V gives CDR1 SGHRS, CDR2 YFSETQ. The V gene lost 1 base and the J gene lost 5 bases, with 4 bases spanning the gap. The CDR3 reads CASSLLDNEQFF. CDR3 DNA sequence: TGCGCCAGCAGCTTGTTAGACAATGAGCAGTTCTTC.

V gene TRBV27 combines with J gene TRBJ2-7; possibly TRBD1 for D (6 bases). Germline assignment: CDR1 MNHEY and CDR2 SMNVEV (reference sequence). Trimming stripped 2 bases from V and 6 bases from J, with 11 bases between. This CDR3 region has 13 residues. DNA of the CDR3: TGTGCCAGCAGTTTAGGGCAGGGGTCCGAGCAGTACTTC. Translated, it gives CASSLGQGSEQYF.

As DNA, the CDR3 is TGTGCCACCTCTCGGGGGGAGGCCAAAAACATTCAGTACTTC. Translated: CATSRGEAKNIQYF. V gene TRBV11-2 combines with J gene TRBJ2-4; 7 nucleotides align to TRBD2. The CDR3 is 14 residues long. CDR1 is SGHAT and CDR2 is FQNNGV in the germline V gene. The ends lost 10 bases at V and 1 base at J; junction bases unmatched: 7.